This T cell receptor (beta chain) was captured by sequencing in a study of blood T cell repertoires in COVID-19. Study details: Researchers got acute and convalescent COVID-19 samples from the United States, Italy and Spain. The analysed material was cDNA or gDNA that came from T cells, B-cell-depleted T cells, or PBMCs.

Original handling: The assay estimated nucleated cells by amplifying reference gene primers. Sequencing was performed with immunoSEQ multiplex PCR; in TCRdb, only in-frame clones are kept and a portion is missing. V and J calls and clone size are given by that table; D and trimming were obtained from the DNA. The table shows approximately 110,000 clones, with about nine tenths occurring only once. The length of the CDR3 is 14 residues. The germline V gene has CDR1 SGHRS and CDR2 YFSETQ. V gave up 0 bases and J gave up 4 bases, with 8 bases separating them. The chain has TRBV5-1 and TRBJ1-3, with D maybe TRBD1 (6 bases). Sequenced input: peripheral blood. The TCR originated in a man aged 40-49 years with acute or convalescent COVID-19. The CDR3 nucleotides read TGCGCCAGCAGCTTGGGGGGACAAGGAAACACCATATATTTT. It encodes CASSLGGQGNTIYF.